These 2 T cell receptor beta chains came from one sample sequenced in a study of response to subunit inactivated influenza vaccine. One entry per CDR3 protein results from TCRdb running MiXCR on the RT-PCR reads. The data contain about 500,000 distinct CDR3 sequences, approximately 15% of them singletons. The specimen comprised CD4+ T cells sorted from PBMCs, sampled 23 to 25 months after vaccination. All receptors come from a man in his fifties or sixties who received an inactivated influenza vaccine.

This clonotype was found a few times. V usage is TRBV3-1 and J usage is TRBJ2-2; D is possibly TRBD2 (5 bases). Germline V gives CDR1 LGHDT, CDR2 YNNKEL (reference sequence). V lost 1 base and J 8 bases, leaving 5 bases between the germline ends. The CDR3 is 12 amino acids. CDR3 sequence reads: CASSQAGGELFF. The CDR3 nucleotides are TGTGCCAGCAGCCAAGCGGGAGGGGAGCTGTTTTTT.

V usage is TRBV21-1 and J usage is TRBJ1-5. TRBV21-1 is annotated as a pseudogene. This CDR3 contains 16 residues. DNA for the CDR3: TGTGCCAGCGGCACAGTGGTGAGGCAGTTCTATCAGCCCCAGCATTTT. Its protein is CASGTVVRQFYQPQHF.